This TCR beta chain was sequenced in a study of T cells in Graves' hyperthyroidism and ophthalmopathy. RNA transcripts served as the template for amplifying TCR beta CDR3 regions. TCR CDR3 underwent first-round RT-PCR with the HTBI primer set. TCRdb recomputed calls from the multiplex PCR reads with MiXCR, one row per CDR3 protein. This sample carries approximately 210,000 distinct CDR3 sequences, 15% to 20% of them seen once, and the ten largest clones take around 52%. The CDR3 is 12 residues long. V was shortened by 4 bases and J by 3 bases, with 7 bases between the two germline ends. Stable hyperthyroidism: no ophthalmopathy progression over 18 months of follow-up.

Sequencing input: blood. The source of this sequence is a man in his fifties or sixties with Graves' hyperthyroidism. The V and J genes are TRBV12-3 or TRBV12-4 and TRBJ2-7; D is unclear. The CDR3 region is CASSYAGYEQYF. Here the CDR3 DNA reads TGTGCCAGCAGTTATGCAGGCTACGAGCAGTACTTC.